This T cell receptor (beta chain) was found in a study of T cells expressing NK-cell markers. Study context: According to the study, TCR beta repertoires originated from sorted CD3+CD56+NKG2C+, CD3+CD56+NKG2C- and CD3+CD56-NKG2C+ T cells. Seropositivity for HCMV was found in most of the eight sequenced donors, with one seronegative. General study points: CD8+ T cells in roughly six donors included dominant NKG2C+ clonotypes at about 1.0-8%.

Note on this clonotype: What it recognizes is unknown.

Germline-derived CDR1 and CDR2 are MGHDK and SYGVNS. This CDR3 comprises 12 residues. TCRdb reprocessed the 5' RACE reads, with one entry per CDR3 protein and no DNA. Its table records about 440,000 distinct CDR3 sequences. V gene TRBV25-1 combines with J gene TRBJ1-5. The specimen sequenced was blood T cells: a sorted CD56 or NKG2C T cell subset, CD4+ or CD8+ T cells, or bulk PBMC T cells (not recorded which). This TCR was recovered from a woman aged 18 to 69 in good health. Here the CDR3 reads CASSDNYQPQHF.